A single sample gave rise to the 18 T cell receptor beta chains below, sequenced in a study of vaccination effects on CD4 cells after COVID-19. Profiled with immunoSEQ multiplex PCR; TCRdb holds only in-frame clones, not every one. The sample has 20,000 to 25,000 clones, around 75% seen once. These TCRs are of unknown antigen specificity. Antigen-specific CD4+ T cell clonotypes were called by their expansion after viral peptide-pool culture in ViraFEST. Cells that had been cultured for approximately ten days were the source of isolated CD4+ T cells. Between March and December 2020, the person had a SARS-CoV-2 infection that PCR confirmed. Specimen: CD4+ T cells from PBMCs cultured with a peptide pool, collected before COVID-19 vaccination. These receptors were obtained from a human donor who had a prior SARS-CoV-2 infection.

The CDR3 nucleotides read TGTGCCAGCAGCTCCTTATATTTGGATACGCAGTATTTT. This translates into CASSSLYLDTQYF. This chain links TRBV11-1 with TRBJ2-3; unclear D gene. V was trimmed by 4 bases and J by 6 bases, leaving 11 bases between them. Germline V CDR1 and CDR2: SGHAT, FQDESV (reference sequence). There are 13 residues in the CDR3.

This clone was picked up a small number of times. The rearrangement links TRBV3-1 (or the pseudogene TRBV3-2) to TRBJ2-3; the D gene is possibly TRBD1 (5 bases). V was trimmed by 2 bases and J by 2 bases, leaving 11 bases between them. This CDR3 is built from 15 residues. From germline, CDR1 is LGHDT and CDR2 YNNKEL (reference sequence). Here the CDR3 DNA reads TGTGCCAGCAGCCAATGGGGCCCTAACACAGATACGCAGTATTTT. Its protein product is CASSQWGPNTDTQYF.

The CDR3 spells CATSRALDPAEQFF. As DNA, the CDR3 is TGTGCCACCAGCAGAGCTCTAGATCCAGCTGAGCAGTTCTTC. This rearrangement joins TRBV15 to TRBJ2-1; D gene unclear. The CDR3 covers 14 residues. CDR1 and CDR2 from the germline V gene are LNHNV and YYDKDF (reference sequence). With 1 base removed from V and 9 bases from J, the gap between germline ends came to 13 bases.

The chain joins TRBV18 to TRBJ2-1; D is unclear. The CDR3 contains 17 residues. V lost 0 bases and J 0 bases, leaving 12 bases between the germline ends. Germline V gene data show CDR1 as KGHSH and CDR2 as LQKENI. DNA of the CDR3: TGTGCCAGCTCACCACCGGCGGCTATTAGCTCCTACAATGAGCAGTTCTTC. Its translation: CASSPPAAISSYNEQFF.

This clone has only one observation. CDR3 in amino acids: CASSSPSYSGSFYEQYF. Here the CDR3 DNA reads TGTGCCAGCAGTAGCCCTAGTTATAGCGGGAGTTTCTACGAGCAGTACTTC. The chain is built from TRBV28 and TRBJ2-7; 9 bases align to TRBD2. The V segment lost 5 bases and the J segment 3 bases; nucleotides outside the gene matches: 14. CDR1 is MDHEN and CDR2 is SYDVKM in the germline V gene. The CDR3 is made up of 17 amino acids. Full variable domain (rest looked up from reference TRBV28 and TRBJ2-7): DVKVTQSSRYLVKRTGEKVFLECVQDMDHENMFWYRQDPGLGLRLIYFSYDVKMKEKGDIPEGYSVSREKKERFSLILESASTNQTSMYLCASSSPSYSGSFYEQYFGPGTRLTVT.

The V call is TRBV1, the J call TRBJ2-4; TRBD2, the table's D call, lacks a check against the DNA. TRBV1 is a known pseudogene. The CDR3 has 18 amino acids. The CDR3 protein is CTSSQEGTGEGSKNIQYF. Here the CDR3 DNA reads TGCACCAGCAGCCAAGAGGGAACGGGGGAAGGGTCCAAAAACATTCAGTACTTC.

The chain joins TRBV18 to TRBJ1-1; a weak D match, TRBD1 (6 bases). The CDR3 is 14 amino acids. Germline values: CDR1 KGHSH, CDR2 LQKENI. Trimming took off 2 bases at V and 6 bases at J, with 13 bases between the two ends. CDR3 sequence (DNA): TGTGCCAGCTCACCAGAGGGGGTTGCAGCTGAAGCTTTCTTT. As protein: CASSPEGVAAEAFF.

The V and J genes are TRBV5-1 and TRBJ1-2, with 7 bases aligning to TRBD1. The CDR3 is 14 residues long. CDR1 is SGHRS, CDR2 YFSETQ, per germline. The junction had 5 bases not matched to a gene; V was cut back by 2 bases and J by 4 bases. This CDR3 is CASSFPGTAYGYTF. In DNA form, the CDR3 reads TGCGCCAGCAGCTTTCCCGGGACAGCCTATGGCTACACCTTC.

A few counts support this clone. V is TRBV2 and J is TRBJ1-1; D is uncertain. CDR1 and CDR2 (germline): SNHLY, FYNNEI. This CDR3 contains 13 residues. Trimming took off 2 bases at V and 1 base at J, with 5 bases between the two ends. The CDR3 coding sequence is TGTGCCAGCAGTGAATTTGGGAACACTGAAGCTTTCTTT. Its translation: CASSEFGNTEAFF. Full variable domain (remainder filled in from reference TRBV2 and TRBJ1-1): EPEVTQTPSHQVTQMGQEVILRCVPISNHLYFYWYRQILGQKVEFLVSFYNNEISEKSEIFDDQFSVERPDGSNFTLKIRSTKLEDSAMYFCASSEFGNTEAFFGQGTRLTVV.

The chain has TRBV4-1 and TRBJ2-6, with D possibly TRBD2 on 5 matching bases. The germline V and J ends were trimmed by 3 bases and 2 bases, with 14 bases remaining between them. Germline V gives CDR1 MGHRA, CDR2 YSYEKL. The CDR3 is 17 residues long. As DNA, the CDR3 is TGCGCCAGCAGCCAGGACCGATTTAGCGCTGGGGCCAACGTCCTGACTTTC. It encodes CASSQDRFSAGANVLTF.

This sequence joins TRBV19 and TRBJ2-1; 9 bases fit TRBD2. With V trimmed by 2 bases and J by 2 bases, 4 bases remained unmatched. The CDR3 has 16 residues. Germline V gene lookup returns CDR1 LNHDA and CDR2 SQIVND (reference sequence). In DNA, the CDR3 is TGTGCCAGTAGTATATCAAGACTAGCGGCCTACAATGAGCAGTTCTTC. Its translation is CASSISRLAAYNEQFF.

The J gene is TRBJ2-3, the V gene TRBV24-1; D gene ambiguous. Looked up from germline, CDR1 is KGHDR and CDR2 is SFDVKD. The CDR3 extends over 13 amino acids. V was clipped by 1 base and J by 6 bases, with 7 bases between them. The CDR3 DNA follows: TGTGCCACCAGTGATTTAAGAGAGGATACGCAGTATTTT. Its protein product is CATSDLREDTQYF.

The CDR3 DNA follows: TGTGCCATCAGTGGGGCAGGGGGCGCCTCCGAGGCCGGGGAGCTGTTTTTT. Its protein is CAISGAGGASEAGELFF. V gene TRBV10-3 combines with J gene TRBJ2-2, with 8 bases aligning to TRBD1. V lost 4 bases, J lost 6 bases, and 13 bases stayed unmatched. From germline, CDR1 is ENHRY and CDR2 SYGVKD. The CDR3 is 17 residues long.

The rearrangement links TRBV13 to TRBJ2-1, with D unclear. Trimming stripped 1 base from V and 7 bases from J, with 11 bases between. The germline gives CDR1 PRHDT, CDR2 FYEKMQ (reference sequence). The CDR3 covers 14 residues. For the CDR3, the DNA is TGTGCCAGCAGCTTAGATAGGGCGGAAAATGAGCAGTTCTTC. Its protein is CASSLDRAENEQFF.

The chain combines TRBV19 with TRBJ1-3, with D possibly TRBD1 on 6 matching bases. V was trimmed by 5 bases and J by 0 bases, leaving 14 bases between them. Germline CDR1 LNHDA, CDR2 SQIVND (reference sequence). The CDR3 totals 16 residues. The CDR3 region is CASSPYRESSGNTIYF. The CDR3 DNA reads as TGTGCCAGTAGTCCATACAGGGAAAGCTCTGGAAACACCATATATTTT.

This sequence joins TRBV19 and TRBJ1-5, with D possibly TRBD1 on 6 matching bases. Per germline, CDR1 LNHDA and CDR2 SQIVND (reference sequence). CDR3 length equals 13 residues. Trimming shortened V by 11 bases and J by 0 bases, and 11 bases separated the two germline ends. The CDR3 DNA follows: TGTGCCGGGGGGGGCAGTAGCAATCAGCCCCAGCATTTT. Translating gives CAGGGSSNQPQHF.

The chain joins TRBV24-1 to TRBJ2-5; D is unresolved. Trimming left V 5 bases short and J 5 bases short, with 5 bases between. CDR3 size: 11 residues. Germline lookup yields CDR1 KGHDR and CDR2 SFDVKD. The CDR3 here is CATSAGETQYF. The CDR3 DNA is TGTGCCACCAGTGCTGGTGAGACCCAGTACTTC.

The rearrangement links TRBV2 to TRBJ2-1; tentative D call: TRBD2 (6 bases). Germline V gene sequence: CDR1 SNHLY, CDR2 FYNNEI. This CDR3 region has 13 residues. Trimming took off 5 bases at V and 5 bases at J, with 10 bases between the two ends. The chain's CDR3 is CASSRELNNEQFF. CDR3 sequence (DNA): TGTGCCAGCAGTCGGGAGCTGAACAATGAGCAGTTCTTC.